Described below is a single TCR beta chain sequence and its context. This entry is derived from a study of cytomegalovirus exposure and HLA in healthy donors. The PCR was carried out with 60 Vbeta primers and 13 Jbeta primers. Clones were read by immunoSEQ multiplex PCR, and TCRdb kept only the in-frame ones, dropping some. The sample holds fewer than 150,000 clones, over 70% seen once. V shed 8 bases and J shed 7 bases, with 17 bases lying between them. Looked up from germline, CDR1 is SNHLY and CDR2 is FYNNEI. There are 14 residues in the CDR3. The sequence was obtained from a male donor in good health and CMV-seronegative. This chain uses TRBV2 with TRBJ2-2, with a weak D call TRBD2 (5 bases). What was sequenced was PBMCs. This CDR3 reads CASGPPSSNGELFF. The CDR3 DNA sequence: TGTGCCAGCGGGCCCCCTAGCTCGAACGGGGAGCTGTTTTTT.